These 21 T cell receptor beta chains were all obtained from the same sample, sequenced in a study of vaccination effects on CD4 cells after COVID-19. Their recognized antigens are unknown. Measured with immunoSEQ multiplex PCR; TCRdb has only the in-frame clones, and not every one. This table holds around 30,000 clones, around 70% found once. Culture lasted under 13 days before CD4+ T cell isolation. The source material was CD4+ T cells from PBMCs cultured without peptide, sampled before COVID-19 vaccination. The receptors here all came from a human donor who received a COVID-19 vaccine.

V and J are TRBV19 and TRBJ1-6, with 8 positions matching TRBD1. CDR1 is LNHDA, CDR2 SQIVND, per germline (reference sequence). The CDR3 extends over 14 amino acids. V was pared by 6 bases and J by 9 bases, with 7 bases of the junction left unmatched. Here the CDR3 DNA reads TGTGCCAGTAGCGTGGACAGGGTCGTTTCACCCCTCCACTTT. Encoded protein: CASSVDRVVSPLHF.

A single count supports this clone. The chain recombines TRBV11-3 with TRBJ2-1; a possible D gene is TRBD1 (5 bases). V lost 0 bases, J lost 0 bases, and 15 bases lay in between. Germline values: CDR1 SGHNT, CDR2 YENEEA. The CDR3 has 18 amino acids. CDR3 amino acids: CASSLDQSGSSSYNEQFF. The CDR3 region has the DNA TGTGCCAGCAGCTTAGATCAATCAGGGTCTTCCTCCTACAATGAGCAGTTCTTC.

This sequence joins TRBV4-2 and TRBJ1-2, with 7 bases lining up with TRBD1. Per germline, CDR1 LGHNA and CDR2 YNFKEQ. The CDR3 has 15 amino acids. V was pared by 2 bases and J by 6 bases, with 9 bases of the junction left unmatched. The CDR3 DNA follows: TGTGCCAGCAGCCAACCTGGGACAGCTCACGATGGCTACACCTTC. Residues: CASSQPGTAHDGYTF.

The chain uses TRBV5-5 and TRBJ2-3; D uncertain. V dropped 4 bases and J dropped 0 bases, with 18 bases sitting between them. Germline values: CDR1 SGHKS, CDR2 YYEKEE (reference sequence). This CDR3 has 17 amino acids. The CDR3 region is CASSLLGVTSSTDTQYF. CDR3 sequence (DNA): TGTGCCAGCAGCCTTCTTGGGGTTACCTCTAGCACAGATACGCAGTATTTT.

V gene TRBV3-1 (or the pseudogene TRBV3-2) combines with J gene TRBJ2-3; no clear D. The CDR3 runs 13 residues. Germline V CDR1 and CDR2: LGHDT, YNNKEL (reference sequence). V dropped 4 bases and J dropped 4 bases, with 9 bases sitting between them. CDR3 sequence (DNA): TGTGCCAGCAGCCCGTGGGAAGCAGATACGCAGTATTTT. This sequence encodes CASSPWEADTQYF.

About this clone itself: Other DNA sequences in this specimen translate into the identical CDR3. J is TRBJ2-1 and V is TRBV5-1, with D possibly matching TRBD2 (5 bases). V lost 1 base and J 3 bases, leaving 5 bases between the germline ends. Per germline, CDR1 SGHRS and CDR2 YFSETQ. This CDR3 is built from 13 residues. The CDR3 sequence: CASSLTSYNEQFF. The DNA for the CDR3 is TGCGCCAGCAGCTTGACTAGCTACAATGAGCAGTTCTTC.

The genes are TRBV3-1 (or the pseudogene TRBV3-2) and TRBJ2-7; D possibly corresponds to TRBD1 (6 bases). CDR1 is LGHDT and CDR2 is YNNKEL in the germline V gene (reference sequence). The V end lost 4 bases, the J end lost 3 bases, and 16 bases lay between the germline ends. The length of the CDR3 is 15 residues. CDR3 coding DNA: TGTGCCAGCAGCCTCTCACCGGGACAATACTACGAGCAGTACTTC. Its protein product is CASSLSPGQYYEQYF.

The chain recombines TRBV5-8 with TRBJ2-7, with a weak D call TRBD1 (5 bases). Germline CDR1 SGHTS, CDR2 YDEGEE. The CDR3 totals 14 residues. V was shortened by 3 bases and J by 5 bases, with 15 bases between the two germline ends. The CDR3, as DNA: TGTGCCAGCAGCTCGGACACCGGTAATGACGAGCAGTACTTC. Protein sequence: CASSSDTGNDEQYF. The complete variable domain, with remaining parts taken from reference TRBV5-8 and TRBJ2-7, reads EAGVTQSPTHLIKTRGQQATLRCSPISGHTSVYWYQQALGLGLQFLLWYDEGEERNRGNFPPRFSGRQFPNYSSELNVNALELEDSALYLCASSSDTGNDEQYFGPGTRLTVT.

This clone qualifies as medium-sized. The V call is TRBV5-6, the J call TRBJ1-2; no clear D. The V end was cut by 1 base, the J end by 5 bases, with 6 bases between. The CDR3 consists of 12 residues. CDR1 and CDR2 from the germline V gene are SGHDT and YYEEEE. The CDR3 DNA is TGTGCCAGCAGCTTGTTTTCATATGGCTACACCTTC. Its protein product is CASSLFSYGYTF.

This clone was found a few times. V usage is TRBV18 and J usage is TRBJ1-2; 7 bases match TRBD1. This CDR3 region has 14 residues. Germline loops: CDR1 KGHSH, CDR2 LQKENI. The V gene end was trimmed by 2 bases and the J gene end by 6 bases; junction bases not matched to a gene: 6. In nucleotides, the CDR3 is TGTGCCAGCTCACCAGGAGCAGGGGGTAATGGCTACACCTTC. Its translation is CASSPGAGGNGYTF.

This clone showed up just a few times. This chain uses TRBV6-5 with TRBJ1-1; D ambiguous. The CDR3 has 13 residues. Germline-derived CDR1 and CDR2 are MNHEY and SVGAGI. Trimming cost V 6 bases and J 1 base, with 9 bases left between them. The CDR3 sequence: CASRNPGNTEAFF. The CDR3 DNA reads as TGTGCCAGCAGAAACCCAGGGAACACTGAAGCTTTCTTT.

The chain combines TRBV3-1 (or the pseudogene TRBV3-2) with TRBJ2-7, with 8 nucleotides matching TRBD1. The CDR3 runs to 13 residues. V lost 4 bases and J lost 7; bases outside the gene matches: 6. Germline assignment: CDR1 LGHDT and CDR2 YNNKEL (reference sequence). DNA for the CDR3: TGTGCCAGCAGCCTCGGACAGGGTGAAGAGCAGTACTTC. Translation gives CASSLGQGEEQYF.

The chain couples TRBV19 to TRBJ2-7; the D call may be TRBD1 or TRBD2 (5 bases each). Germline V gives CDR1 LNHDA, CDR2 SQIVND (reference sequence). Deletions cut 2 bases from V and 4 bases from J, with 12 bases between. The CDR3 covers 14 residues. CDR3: CASSIQGREYEQYF. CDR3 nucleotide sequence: TGTGCCAGTAGTATACAAGGCAGGGAGTACGAGCAGTACTTC.

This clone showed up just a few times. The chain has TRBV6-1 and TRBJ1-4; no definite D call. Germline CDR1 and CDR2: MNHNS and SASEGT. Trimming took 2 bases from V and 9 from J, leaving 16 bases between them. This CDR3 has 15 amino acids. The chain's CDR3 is CASSEFGPLRQKLFF. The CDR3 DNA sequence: TGTGCCAGCAGTGAATTCGGACCTCTCAGACAAAAACTGTTTTTT.

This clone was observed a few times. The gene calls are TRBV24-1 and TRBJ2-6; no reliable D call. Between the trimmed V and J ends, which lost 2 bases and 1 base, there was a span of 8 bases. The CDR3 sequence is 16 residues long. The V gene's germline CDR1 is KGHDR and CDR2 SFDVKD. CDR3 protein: CATSDSLLSGANVLTF. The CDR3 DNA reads TGTGCCACCAGTGATTCACTATTGTCTGGGGCCAACGTCCTGACTTTC.

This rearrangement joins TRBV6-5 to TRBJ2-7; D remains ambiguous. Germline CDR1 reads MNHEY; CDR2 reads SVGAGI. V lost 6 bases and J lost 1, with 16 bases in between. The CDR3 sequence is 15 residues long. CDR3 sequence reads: CASSRSNLGSYEQYF. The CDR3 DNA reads TGTGCCAGCAGCCGCTCCAATTTGGGGTCCTACGAGCAGTACTTC.

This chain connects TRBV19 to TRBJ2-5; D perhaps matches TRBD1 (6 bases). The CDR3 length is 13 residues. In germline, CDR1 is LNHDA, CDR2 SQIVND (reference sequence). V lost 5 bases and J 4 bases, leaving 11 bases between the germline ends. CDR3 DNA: TGTGCCAGTAGTCAACAGGGATTAGAGACCCAGTACTTC. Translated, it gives CASSQQGLETQYF.

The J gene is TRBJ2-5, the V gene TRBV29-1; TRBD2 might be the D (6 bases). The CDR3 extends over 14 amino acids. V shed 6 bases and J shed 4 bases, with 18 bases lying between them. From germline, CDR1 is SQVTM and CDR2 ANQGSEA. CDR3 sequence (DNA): TGCAGCGTGGAAAAGGGGACTTTGGGAGAGACCCAGTACTTC. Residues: CSVEKGTLGETQYF.

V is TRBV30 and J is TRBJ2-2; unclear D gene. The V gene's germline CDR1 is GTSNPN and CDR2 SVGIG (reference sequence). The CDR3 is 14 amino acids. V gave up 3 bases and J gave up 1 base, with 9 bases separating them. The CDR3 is CAWSGYLNTGELFF. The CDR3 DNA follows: TGTGCCTGGAGCGGATACTTGAACACCGGGGAGCTGTTTTTT.

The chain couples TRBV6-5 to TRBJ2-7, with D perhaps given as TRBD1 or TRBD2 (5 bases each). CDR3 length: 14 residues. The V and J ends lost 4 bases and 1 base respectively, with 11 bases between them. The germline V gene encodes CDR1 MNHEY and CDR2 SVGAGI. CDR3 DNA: TGTGCCAGCAGTTCCCTGGGGGAATCCTACGAGCAGTACTTC. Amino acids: CASSSLGESYEQYF.

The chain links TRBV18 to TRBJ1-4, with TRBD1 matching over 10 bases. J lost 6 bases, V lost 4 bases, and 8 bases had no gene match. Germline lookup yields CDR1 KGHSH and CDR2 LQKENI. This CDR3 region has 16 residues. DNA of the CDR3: TGTGCCAGCTCACAGGCCGCCGGGACAGGGGATGAAAAACTGTTTTTT. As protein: CASSQAAGTGDEKLFF.